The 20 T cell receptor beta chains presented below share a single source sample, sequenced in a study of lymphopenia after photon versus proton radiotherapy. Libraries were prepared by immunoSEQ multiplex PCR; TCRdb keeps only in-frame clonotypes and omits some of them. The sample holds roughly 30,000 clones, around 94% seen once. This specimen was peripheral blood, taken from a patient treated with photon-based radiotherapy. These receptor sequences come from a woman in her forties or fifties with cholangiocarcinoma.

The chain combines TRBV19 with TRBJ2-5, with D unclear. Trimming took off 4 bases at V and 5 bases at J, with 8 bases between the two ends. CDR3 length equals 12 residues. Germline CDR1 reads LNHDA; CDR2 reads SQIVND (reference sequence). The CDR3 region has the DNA TGTGCCAGTAGTAGCCCGGAGGAGACCCAGTACTTC. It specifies CASSSPEETQYF.

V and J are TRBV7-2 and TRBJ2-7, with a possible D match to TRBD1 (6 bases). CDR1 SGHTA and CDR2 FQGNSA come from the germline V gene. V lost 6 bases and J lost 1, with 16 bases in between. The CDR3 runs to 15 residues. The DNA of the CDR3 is TGTGCCAGCAGACCCGGACAGAGATGGTCCTACGAGCAGTACTTC. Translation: CASRPGQRWSYEQYF.

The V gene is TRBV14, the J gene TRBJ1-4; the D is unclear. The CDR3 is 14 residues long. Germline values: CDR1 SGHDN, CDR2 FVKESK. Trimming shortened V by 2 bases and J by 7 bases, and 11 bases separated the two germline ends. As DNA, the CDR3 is TGTGCCAGCAGCCAACGAACAACGGGTGAAAAACTGTTTTTT. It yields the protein CASSQRTTGEKLFF.

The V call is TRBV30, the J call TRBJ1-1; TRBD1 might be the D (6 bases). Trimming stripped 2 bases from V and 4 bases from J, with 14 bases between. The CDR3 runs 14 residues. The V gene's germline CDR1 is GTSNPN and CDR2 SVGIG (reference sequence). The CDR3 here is CAWSYLGGGTEAFF. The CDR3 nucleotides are TGTGCCTGGAGTTATCTGGGGGGCGGCACTGAAGCTTTCTTT.

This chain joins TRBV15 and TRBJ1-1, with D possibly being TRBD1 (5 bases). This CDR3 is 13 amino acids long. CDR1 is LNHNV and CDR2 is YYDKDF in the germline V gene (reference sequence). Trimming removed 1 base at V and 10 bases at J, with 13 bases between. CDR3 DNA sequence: TGTGCCACCAGCAGAGGTCCGGGGGAGGGAGCTTTCTTT. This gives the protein CATSRGPGEGAFF.

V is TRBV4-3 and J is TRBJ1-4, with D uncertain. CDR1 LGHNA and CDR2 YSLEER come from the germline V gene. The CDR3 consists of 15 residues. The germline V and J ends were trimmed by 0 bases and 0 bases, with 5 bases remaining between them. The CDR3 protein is CASSQDVATNEKLFF. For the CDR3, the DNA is TGCGCCAGCAGCCAAGATGTTGCAACTAATGAAAAACTGTTTTTT.

The CDR3 DNA reads as TGTGCTAGTGGTTTGCCGAATACTTGGGAGCAGTACTTC. Its protein product is CASGLPNTWEQYF. This rearrangement joins TRBV12-5 to TRBJ2-7; unclear D gene. The CDR3 is 13 amino acids. V lost 2 bases and J lost 7, with 12 bases in between. From germline, CDR1 is LGHNT and CDR2 FRNRAP.

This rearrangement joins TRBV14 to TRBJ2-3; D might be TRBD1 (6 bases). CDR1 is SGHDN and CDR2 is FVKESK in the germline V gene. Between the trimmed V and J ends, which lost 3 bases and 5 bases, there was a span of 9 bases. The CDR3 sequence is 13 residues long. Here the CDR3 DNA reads TGTGCCAGCAGCCAGGGGGCAGAAGATACGCAGTATTTT. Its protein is CASSQGAEDTQYF.

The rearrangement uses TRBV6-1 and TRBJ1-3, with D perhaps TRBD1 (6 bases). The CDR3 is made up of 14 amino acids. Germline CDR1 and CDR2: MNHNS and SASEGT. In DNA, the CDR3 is TGTGCTGTGGACAGCAGGGTCTCTGGAAACACCATATATTTT. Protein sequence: CAVDSRVSGNTIYF.

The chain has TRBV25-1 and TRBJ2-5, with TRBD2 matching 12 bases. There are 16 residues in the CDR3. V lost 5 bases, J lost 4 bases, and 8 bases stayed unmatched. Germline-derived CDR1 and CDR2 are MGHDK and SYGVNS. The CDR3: CASSILAGGRGETQYF. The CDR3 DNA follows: TGTGCCAGCAGTATACTAGCGGGGGGCCGGGGAGAGACCCAGTACTTC.

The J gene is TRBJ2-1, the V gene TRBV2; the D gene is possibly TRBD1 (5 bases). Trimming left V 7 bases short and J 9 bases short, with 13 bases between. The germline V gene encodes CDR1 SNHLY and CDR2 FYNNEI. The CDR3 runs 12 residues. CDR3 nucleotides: TGTGCCAGCAAGGGGCTTAGGGTTGAGCAGTTCTTC. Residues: CASKGLRVEQFF.

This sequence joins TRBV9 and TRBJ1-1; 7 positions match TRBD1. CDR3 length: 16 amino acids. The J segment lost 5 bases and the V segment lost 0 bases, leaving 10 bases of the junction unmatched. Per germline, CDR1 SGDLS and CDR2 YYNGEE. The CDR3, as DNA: TGTGCCAGCAGCGTAGTGGGGCAGGGGGTATCTACTGAAGCTTTCTTT. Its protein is CASSVVGQGVSTEAFF.

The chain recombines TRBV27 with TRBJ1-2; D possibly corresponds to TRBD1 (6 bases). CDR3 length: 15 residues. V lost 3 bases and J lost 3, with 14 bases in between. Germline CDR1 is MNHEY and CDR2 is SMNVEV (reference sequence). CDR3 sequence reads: CASSFKSGAYYGYTF. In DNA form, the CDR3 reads TGTGCCAGCAGTTTTAAGTCGGGGGCCTACTATGGCTACACCTTC.

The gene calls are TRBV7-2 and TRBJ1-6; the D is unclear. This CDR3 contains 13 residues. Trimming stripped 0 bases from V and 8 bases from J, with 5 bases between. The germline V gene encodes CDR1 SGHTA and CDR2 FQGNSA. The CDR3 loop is CASSLATDSPLHF. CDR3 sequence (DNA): TGTGCCAGCAGCTTAGCGACCGATTCACCCCTCCACTTT.

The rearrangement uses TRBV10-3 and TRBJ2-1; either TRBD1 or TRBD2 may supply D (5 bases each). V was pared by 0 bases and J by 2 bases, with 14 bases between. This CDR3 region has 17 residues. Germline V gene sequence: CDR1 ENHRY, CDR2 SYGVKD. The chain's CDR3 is CAISESRGLGPYNEQFF. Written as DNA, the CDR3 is TGTGCCATCAGTGAGTCGAGGGGTTTAGGGCCCTACAATGAGCAGTTCTTC.

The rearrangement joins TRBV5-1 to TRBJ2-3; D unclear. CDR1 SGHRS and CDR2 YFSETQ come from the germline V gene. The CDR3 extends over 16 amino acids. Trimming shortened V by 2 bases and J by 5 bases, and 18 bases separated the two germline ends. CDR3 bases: TGCGCCAGCAGCTTACTGACATTTGACTTGGGAGATACGCAGTATTTT. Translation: CASSLLTFDLGDTQYF.

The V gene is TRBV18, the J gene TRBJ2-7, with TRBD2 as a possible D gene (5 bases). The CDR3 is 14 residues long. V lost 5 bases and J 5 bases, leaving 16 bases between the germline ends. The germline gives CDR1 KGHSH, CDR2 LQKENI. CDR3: CASSANYLGDEQYF. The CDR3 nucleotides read TGTGCCAGCTCAGCTAACTACCTCGGGGACGAGCAGTACTTC.

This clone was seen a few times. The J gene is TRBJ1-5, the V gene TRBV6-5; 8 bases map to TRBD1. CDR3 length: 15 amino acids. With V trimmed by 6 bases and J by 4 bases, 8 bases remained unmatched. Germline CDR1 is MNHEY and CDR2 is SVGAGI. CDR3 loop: CASSLVGQANQPQHF. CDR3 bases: TGTGCCAGCAGCTTAGTGGGACAGGCTAATCAGCCCCAGCATTTT.

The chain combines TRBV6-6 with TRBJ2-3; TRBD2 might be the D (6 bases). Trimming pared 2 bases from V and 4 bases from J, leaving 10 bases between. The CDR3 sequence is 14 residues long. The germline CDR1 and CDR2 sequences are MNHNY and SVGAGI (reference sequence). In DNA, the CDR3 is TGTGCCAGCAGTTACGGAGGGAGTTCAGATACGCAGTATTTT. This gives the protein CASSYGGSSDTQYF.

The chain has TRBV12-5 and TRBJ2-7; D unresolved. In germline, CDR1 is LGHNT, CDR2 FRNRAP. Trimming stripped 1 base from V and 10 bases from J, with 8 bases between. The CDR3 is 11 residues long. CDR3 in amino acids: CASGLEADQYF. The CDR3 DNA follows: TGTGCTAGTGGTTTGGAGGCCGACCAGTACTTC.